The 13 T cell receptor beta chains presented below share a single source sample, sequenced in a study of T cells in Graves' hyperthyroidism and ophthalmopathy. The CDR3 regions of TCR beta were amplified from RNA transcripts. A set of HTBI primers served as the primers for a first-round RT-PCR of the TCR CDR3. MiXCR was run by TCRdb on the multiplex PCR reads, yielding one entry per CDR3 protein. The table shows over 500,000 distinct CDR3 sequences, with 15% to 20% occurring only once. The specimen was blood. The receptors derive from a woman aged 25 to 39 with Graves' ophthalmopathy.

This clonotype was observed a few times. The CDR3 here is CASSVNGLAGDTQYF. The CDR3 coding sequence is TGTGCCAGCAGCGTAAACGGGCTAGCGGGAGACACGCAGTATTTT. The genes are TRBV9 and TRBJ2-3; 10 nucleotides line up with TRBD2. CDR1 and CDR2 from the germline V gene are SGDLS and YYNGEE. This CDR3 contains 15 residues. V gave up 1 base and J gave up 9 bases; unmatched junction bases: 8.

This clonotype was detected many times. This chain uses TRBV20-1 with TRBJ2-3; 9 bases agree with TRBD2. Germline CDR1 is DFQATT and CDR2 is SNEGSKA (reference sequence). This CDR3 has 15 residues. With V trimmed by 2 bases and J by 2 bases, 5 bases remained unmatched. This chain's CDR3 is CSARPRGRDTDTQYF. As DNA, the CDR3 is TGCAGTGCTAGACCCCGCGGGAGGGACACAGATACGCAGTATTTT.

This clonotype was detected many times. This chain links TRBV29-1 with TRBJ2-1; D remains unclear. CDR3 length: 15 residues. The V end was cut by 2 bases, the J end by 7 bases, with 18 bases between. CDR1 SQVTM and CDR2 ANQGSEA come from the germline V gene. The CDR3 here is CSVEPSRFGRNEQFF. The CDR3, as DNA: TGCAGCGTTGAACCGAGTAGGTTTGGGCGAAATGAGCAGTTCTTC.

The V gene is TRBV10-3, the J gene TRBJ2-7, with 9 bases that match TRBD1. The junction had 8 bases not matched to a gene; V was cut back by 11 bases and J by 3 bases. CDR1 and CDR2 (germline): ENHRY, SYGVKD. This CDR3 comprises 13 residues. The CDR3 sequence is CAVATGGLYEQYF. In DNA, the CDR3 is TGTGCCGTCGCGACAGGGGGGCTCTACGAGCAGTACTTC.

This clonotype came up many times. The genes are TRBV12-3 or TRBV12-4 and TRBJ2-5, with 7 bases identical to TRBD1. V was pared by 6 bases and J by 2 bases, with 6 bases of the junction left unmatched. CDR3 length: 14 amino acids. The CDR3 DNA follows: TGTGCCAGCAGCCTAGGGACAGCGCAAGAGACCCAGTACTTC. This codes for CASSLGTAQETQYF.

This clonotype was counted at least ten times. The J gene is TRBJ1-6, the V gene TRBV11-2, with D possibly being TRBD1 (6 bases). CDR1 and CDR2 (germline): SGHAT, FQNNGV. The CDR3 sequence is 17 residues long. Trimming pared 4 bases from V and 3 bases from J, leaving 16 bases between. CDR3 region: CASSSPGGARYNSPLHF. In nucleotides, the CDR3 is TGTGCCAGCAGCTCGCCTGGGGGGGCCCGCTATAATTCACCCCTCCACTTT.

This clonotype was detected many times. The chain carries TRBV7-2 and TRBJ2-5; tentatively, D is TRBD2 (5 bases). V was cut by 0 bases and J by 4 bases, with 9 bases left in between. This CDR3 has 14 residues. Germline V gives CDR1 SGHTA, CDR2 FQGNSA. CDR3 amino acids: CASSLASGRETQYF. The DNA of the CDR3 is TGTGCCAGCAGCTTAGCCTCTGGGAGAGAGACCCAGTACTTC.

The chain links TRBV6-1 to TRBJ2-5; 11 bases fit TRBD2. From germline, CDR1 is MNHNS and CDR2 SASEGT. This CDR3 contains 15 residues. J gave up 9 bases and V 4 bases, and 10 bases lay outside the gene matches. The CDR3 DNA sequence: TGTGCCAGCAGTGGACTAGCGGGGTGGCTCCAGGCCCAGTACTTC. Protein product: CASSGLAGWLQAQYF.

As to this clonotype: The junction shows a germline mismatch at one end, possibly a read error. The chain carries TRBV4-1 and TRBJ2-7; 8 nucleotides agree with TRBD2. Germline CDR1 and CDR2: MGHRA and YSYEKL. This CDR3 has 17 residues. CDR3: CASGQGRGSGRSYEQYF. The CDR3 region has the DNA TGCGCCAGCGGCCAGGGGAGAGGGAGCGGGAGATCCTACGAGCAGTACTTC.

The sample holds many counts of this clonotype. This chain connects TRBV5-1 to TRBJ2-5, with a weak D call TRBD1 (6 bases). The V end was cut by 6 bases, the J end by 4 bases, with 22 bases between. The CDR3 length is 16 residues. The germline V gene encodes CDR1 SGHRS and CDR2 YFSETQ. Here the CDR3 DNA reads TGCGCCAGCACCGCGGGCTCCACACAGGGCGGAGAGACCCAGTACTTC. Amino acids: CASTAGSTQGGETQYF. The variable domain in full, completed from reference TRBV5-1 and TRBJ2-5, reads KAGVTQTPRYLIKTRGQQVTLSCSPISGHRSVSWYQQTPGQGLQFLFEYFSETQRNKGNFPGRFSGRQFSNSRSEMNVSTLELGDSALYLCASTAGSTQGGETQYFGPGTRLLVL.

This clonotype has a handful of counts. The CDR3 DNA follows: TGTGCCAGCAGCCAGTGGGGGTTAGGAAACACCATATATTTT. Its protein product is CASSQWGLGNTIYF. V usage is TRBV12-3 or TRBV12-4 and J usage is TRBJ1-3; maybe TRBD1 (5 bases). The CDR3 spans 14 residues. Between the trimmed V and J ends, which lost 6 bases and 4 bases, there was a span of 13 bases.

This clonotype was seen repeatedly, ten times or more. J is TRBJ1-1 and V is TRBV27; D gene uncertain. V was clipped by 1 base and J by 0 bases, with 9 bases between them. Germline CDR1 reads MNHEY; CDR2 reads SMNVEV (reference sequence). This CDR3 has 15 residues. The chain's CDR3 is CASSLWGMLNTEAFF. Here the CDR3 DNA reads TGTGCCAGCAGTTTATGGGGTATGTTGAACACTGAAGCTTTCTTT.

This clonotype was observed a handful of times. The chain employs TRBV5-5 and TRBJ2-5, with D uncertain. V shed 0 bases and J shed 3 bases, with 12 bases lying between them. This CDR3 contains 15 residues. Germline values: CDR1 SGHKS, CDR2 YYEKEE (reference sequence). CDR3 sequence reads: CASSLVARIKETQYF. The CDR3 region has the DNA TGTGCCAGCAGCTTGGTGGCCAGGATTAAAGAGACCCAGTACTTC.